These T cell receptor beta chains were read from a single sample in a study of blood T cell repertoires in COVID-19. Sequencing was performed with immunoSEQ multiplex PCR; in TCRdb, only in-frame clones are kept and a portion is missing. In the table there are some 270,000 clones, around nine tenths of which are singletons. Material: peripheral blood. The source of these receptors is a middle-aged man with active or convalescent COVID-19. The CDR3 runs from the conserved cysteine through the conserved F or W. Fields, in order: clone size, D gene, J gene, V gene, CDR3 DNA, CDR3 protein. The D gene is left open where the match is weak. Size values are once, few and many counts, or a class for expanded clones, and some rows have none.

clone_size: -; d_call: TRBD2; j_call: TRBJ2-2; v_call: TRBV9; cdr3_nt: TGTGCCAGCAGCCTTAGCGGGGTTAACACCGGGGAGCTGTTTTTT; cdr3_aa: CASSLSGVNTGELFF
clone_size: -; d_call: TRBD1; j_call: TRBJ1-5; v_call: TRBV14; cdr3_nt: TGTGCCAGCAGCCCATTGGACAGGGGGCATCAGCCCCAGCATTTT; cdr3_aa: CASSPLDRGHQPQHF
clone_size: -; d_call: -; j_call: TRBJ2-3; v_call: TRBV3-1/TRBV3-2; cdr3_nt: TGTGCCAGCAGCAGCCGGGACTCCCCAACAGATACGCAGTATTTT; cdr3_aa: CASSSRDSPTDTQYF
clone_size: -; d_call: -; j_call: TRBJ2-2; v_call: TRBV7-3; cdr3_nt: TGTGCCAGCAGCCATGGTTTCGGGGGATCAGTCACCGGGGAGCTGTTTTTT; cdr3_aa: CASSHGFGGSVTGELFF
clone_size: -; d_call: TRBD1; j_call: TRBJ2-1; v_call: TRBV3-1/TRBV3-2; cdr3_nt: TGTGCCAGCAGCCAAGGAATGGGACAGGGGGCCAATGAGCAGTTCTTC; cdr3_aa: CASSQGMGQGANEQFF
clone_size: -; d_call: -; j_call: TRBJ2-3; v_call: TRBV30; cdr3_nt: TGTGCCTGGAGTGGTCAGGGAGATACGCAGTATTTT; cdr3_aa: CAWSGQGDTQYF
clone_size: -; d_call: -; j_call: TRBJ1-6; v_call: TRBV28; cdr3_nt: TGTGCCAGCAGTTTCGGGATGCCTGGTTCCTCACCCCTCCACTTT; cdr3_aa: CASSFGMPGSSPLHF
clone_size: -; d_call: TRBD1; j_call: TRBJ1-1; v_call: TRBV11-3; cdr3_nt: TGTGCCAGCAGCCGACGACAGGGAGGAGCCAACACTGAAGCTTTCTTT; cdr3_aa: CASSRRQGGANTEAFF
clone_size: -; d_call: TRBD1; j_call: TRBJ1-2; v_call: TRBV6-5; cdr3_nt: TGTGCCAGCAGCCGGGGGACAGACTCCTATGGCTACACCTTC; cdr3_aa: CASSRGTDSYGYTF
clone_size: -; d_call: TRBD1; j_call: TRBJ1-4; v_call: TRBV4-1; cdr3_nt: TGCGCCAGCAGCCAAGTCCTCTCGGGACAGCCTAATGAAAAACTGTTTTTT; cdr3_aa: CASSQVLSGQPNEKLFF
clone_size: few; d_call: -; j_call: TRBJ1-1; v_call: TRBV9; cdr3_nt: TGTGCCAGCAGCGTAGCCCCACAGGGTAAAGCTTTCTTT; cdr3_aa: CASSVAPQGKAFF
clone_size: -; d_call: -; j_call: TRBJ1-1; v_call: TRBV7-9; cdr3_nt: TGTGCCAGCAGCTTTTACCGGTTGGACACTGAAGCTTTCTTT; cdr3_aa: CASSFYRLDTEAFF
clone_size: -; d_call: -; j_call: TRBJ1-4; v_call: TRBV5-1; cdr3_nt: TGCGCCAGCAGCCCAGGGGTCGGTGATGAAAAACTGTTTTTT; cdr3_aa: CASSPGVGDEKLFF
clone_size: -; d_call: TRBD2; j_call: TRBJ2-3; v_call: TRBV7-9; cdr3_nt: TGTGCCCTAGCGAGACTAGCGGCGTACACAGATACGCAGTATTTT; cdr3_aa: CALARLAAYTDTQYF
clone_size: once; d_call: -; j_call: TRBJ2-7; v_call: TRBV20-1; cdr3_nt: TGCAGTGCTAGTTCAACAGGGTCTTACGAGCAGTACTTC; cdr3_aa: CSASSTGSYEQYF